This TCR beta chain was retrieved from a study of neurological immune-mediated disorders. Time point of the sample: longitudinal time-point 2. This clonotype was seen many times. From the 5' RACE reads, TCRdb called clonotypes with MiXCR, one entry per CDR3 protein. The table has tens of thousands of distinct CDR3 sequences, over 4.5% seen once. J lost 3 bases, V lost 5 bases, and 3 bases had no gene match. Germline CDR1 reads KGHSH; CDR2 reads LQKENI. This CDR3 is built from 13 residues. Sequenced: PBMCs. This receptor was obtained from a woman aged 60 to 75 with multiple sclerosis. The chain has TRBV18 and TRBJ2-5; 7 bases align to TRBD1. The CDR3 loop is CASSTGTEETQYF. CDR3 coding DNA: TGTGCCAGCTCAACCGGGACAGAAGAGACCCAGTACTTC.